A selection of T cell receptor beta chains follows, all from one sample in a study of T cells in Graves' hyperthyroidism and ophthalmopathy. TCRdb itself ran the multiplex PCR reads through MiXCR, one entry per CDR3 protein. The sample includes about 270,000 distinct CDR3 sequences, 13% to 15% seen only once; the top ten take 30%. The sequenced material came from blood. These receptors were taken from a woman in her forties or fifties with Graves' hyperthyroidism that later progressed to Graves' ophthalmopathy. The CDR3 runs from the conserved cysteine through the conserved F or W. D genes are given only for firm matches. Some rows have no size entry. The others give once, few or many, or a class for an expanded clone.

TRBD1 | many | TRBJ2-7 | TRBV5-1 | CASSLVGTGEQYF | TGCGCCAGCAGCTTGGTGGGGACAGGGGAGCAGTACTTC
NA | NA | TRBJ1-3 | TRBV18 | CASSIDGKGNTIYF | TGTGCCAGCTCAATCGACGGGAAGGGAAACACCATATATTTT
NA | many | TRBJ1-2 | TRBV28 | CASSLAPQGIGYTF | TGTGCCAGCAGCCTAGCCCCACAGGGTATAGGCTACACCTTC
TRBD2 | many | TRBJ2-7 | TRBV6-6 | CASSYSSGMLYEQYF | TGTGCCAGCAGTTACTCTAGCGGGATGCTTTACGAGCAGTACTTC
NA | many | TRBJ2-3 | TRBV30 | CAESGGTDTQYF | TGTGCCGAATCAGGGGGCACAGATACGCAGTATTTT
NA | many | TRBJ2-3 | TRBV28 | CASSLPGQSTDTQYF | TGTGCCAGCAGCTTACCGGGACAAAGCACAGATACGCAGTATTTT
NA | many | TRBJ1-1 | TRBV6-1 | CASSVGGARAFF | TGTGCCAGCAGTGTTGGTGGCGCGCGGGCTTTCTTT
NA | NA | TRBJ2-5 | TRBV5-4 | CASSFGPKGSETQYF | TGTGCCAGCAGCTTCGGACCCAAGGGGTCGGAGACCCAGTACTTC
TRBD2 | many | TRBJ2-5 | TRBV11-3 | CASSSGLVGGETQYF | TGTGCCAGCAGCTCCGGACTAGTGGGCGGAGAGACCCAGTACTTC
TRBD2 | many | TRBJ2-3 | TRBV6-1 | CASRRLAGVGPDTQYF | TGTGCCAGCAGGAGACTAGCGGGAGTGGGGCCAGATACGCAGTATTTT
TRBD2 | many | TRBJ2-3 | TRBV9 | CASSLAGRTDTQYF | TGTGCCAGCAGCCTAGCGGGCCGCACAGATACGCAGTATTTT
NA | many | TRBJ2-3 | TRBV6-6 | CASSYEGTDTQYF | TGTGCCAGCAGTTATGAGGGTACAGATACGCAGTATTTT
NA | many | TRBJ2-1 | TRBV12-3/TRBV12-4 | CASTLTRRDHEQFF | TGTGCCAGCACCCTGACTAGGAGGGACCATGAGCAGTTCTTC
NA | many | TRBJ2-1 | TRBV7-3 | CASSFAGSNEQFF | TGTGCCAGCAGCTTCGCCGGTAGCAATGAGCAGTTCTTC
NA | NA | TRBJ1-4 | TRBV9 | CASSPGGDEKLFF | TGTGCCAGCAGCCCCGGGGGTGATGAAAAACTGTTTTTT
NA | NA | TRBJ2-1 | TRBV19 | CASSIRGTNKQFF | TGTGCCAGTAGTATAAGGGGGACCAATAAGCAGTTCTTC
TRBD2 | NA | TRBJ2-5 | TRBV20-1 | CSASPPSGETQYF | TGCAGTGCTAGCCCACCTAGCGGAGAGACCCAGTACTTC
NA | many | TRBJ1-2 | TRBV5-1 | CASSLEGLGTRGYTF | TGCGCCAGCAGCTTGGAAGGCCTCGGGACACGAGGCTACACCTTC
TRBD1 | many | TRBJ2-7 | TRBV27 | CASSGPGQGAREQYF | TGTGCCAGCAGTGGACCGGGACAGGGGGCGCGTGAGCAGTACTTC
TRBD1 | many | TRBJ2-7 | TRBV10-3 | CAISVDRDEQYF | TGTGCCATCAGTGTAGACAGGGACGAGCAGTACTTC
NA | many | TRBJ2-3 | TRBV5-4 | CASSPKDSDTQYF | TGTGCCAGCAGCCCGAAAGATTCAGATACGCAGTATTTT
NA | many | TRBJ1-1 | TRBV18 | CASSSAGRRAYTEAFF | TGTGCCAGCTCTTCCGCAGGACGAAGGGCGTACACTGAAGCTTTCTTT
TRBD1 | many | TRBJ1-5 | TRBV6-5 | CASSYHNLFGTGRDQPQHF | TGTGCCAGCAGTTACCATAACTTGTTCGGGACAGGCCGCGATCAGCCCCAGCATTTT
TRBD1 | NA | TRBJ2-4 | TRBV5-4 | CASSGQGMYNKAKNIQYF | TGTGCCAGCAGCGGACAGGGGATGTATAATAAGGCCAAAAACATTCAGTACTTC
NA | many | TRBJ2-7 | TRBV20-1 | CSWKRDGTREQYF | TGCAGTTGGAAACGGGACGGGACGCGAGAGCAGTACTTC
NA | many | TRBJ1-1 | TRBV12-3/TRBV12-4 | CASSFSGSRNTEAFF | TGTGCCAGCAGTTTTTCTGGTAGTAGAAACACTGAAGCTTTCTTT
NA | once | TRBJ1-1 | TRBV19 | CASSIGHPTEAFF | TGTGCCAGTAGTATAGGGCATCCCACTGAAGCTTTCTTT
NA | many | TRBJ1-6 | TRBV20-1 | CSAEGDIGGSPLHF | TGCAGTGCGGAGGGAGACATAGGGGGATCACCCCTCCACTTT
TRBD2 | many | TRBJ2-3 | TRBV5-1 | CASSSSGRSDTQYF | TGCGCCAGCAGCTCTAGCGGGAGGTCAGATACGCAGTATTTT
TRBD2 | many | TRBJ2-1 | TRBV5-1 | CASSQGLAGESSYNEQFF | TGCGCCAGCAGCCAAGGACTAGCGGGGGAGAGCTCCTACAATGAGCAGTTCTTC
TRBD1 | many | TRBJ1-5 | TRBV19 | CASSVTGFQPQHF | TGTGCCAGTAGTGTGACAGGGTTTCAGCCCCAGCATTTT
NA | many | TRBJ2-7 | TRBV14 | CASSHHGRSYEQYF | TGTGCCAGCAGCCACCACGGAAGATCCTACGAGCAGTACTTC
NA | NA | TRBJ1-1 | TRBV5-6 | CASSFPLQGRGANTEAFF | TGTGCCAGCAGCTTTCCCCTCCAAGGGAGGGGGGCGAACACTGAAGCTTTCTTT
NA | many | TRBJ2-7 | TRBV28 | CASSNSPRQYEQYF | TGTGCCAGCAGTAACAGCCCGCGCCAATACGAGCAGTACTTC
TRBD1 | NA | TRBJ1-3 | TRBV2 | CASRDRVSGNTIYF | TGTGCCAGCCGGGACAGGGTGAGCGGAAACACCATATATTTT
NA | NA | TRBJ2-2 | TRBV7-9 | CASTRTGELFF | TGTGCCAGCACCCGAACCGGGGAGCTGTTTTTT
NA | NA | TRBJ2-1 | TRBV7-3 | CASSLTRVRGNEQLF | TGTGCCAGCAGCTTAACCAGGGTCCGGGGCAATGAGCAGCTCTTC
NA | many | TRBJ2-7 | TRBV29-1 | CSVEDGVEQYF | TGCAGCGTTGAAGATGGGGTCGAGCAGTACTTC
NA | many | TRBJ2-5 | TRBV2 | CASRDDRSQETQYF | TGTGCCAGCAGGGATGACAGGAGCCAAGAGACCCAGTACTTC
NA | once | TRBJ1-5 | TRBV28 | CASSPRGQRHNQPQHF | TGTGCCAGCAGTCCCCGAGGACAGAGACACAATCAGCCCCAGCATTTT
TRBD2 | NA | TRBJ2-1 | TRBV13 | CASSLGRAGGANNEQFF | TGTGCCAGCAGCTTAGGCCGGGCGGGAGGCGCGAACAATGAGCAGTTCTTC
TRBD1 | many | TRBJ2-5 | TRBV11-2 | CASSLAGQGLETQYF | TGTGCCAGCAGCTTAGCGGGACAGGGTCTTGAGACCCAGTACTTC
NA | many | TRBJ2-2 | TRBV6-1 | CASRGRGDRPSNTGELFF | TGTGCCAGCCGTGGCCGGGGGGACAGACCTTCGAACACCGGGGAGCTGTTTTTT
NA | many | TRBJ2-5 | TRBV5-1 | CASTGTEETQYF | TGCGCCAGTACAGGGACTGAAGAGACCCAGTACTTC
NA | many | TRBJ2-1 | TRBV30 | CACQVYNEQFF | TGTGCCTGCCAGGTTTACAATGAGCAGTTCTTC